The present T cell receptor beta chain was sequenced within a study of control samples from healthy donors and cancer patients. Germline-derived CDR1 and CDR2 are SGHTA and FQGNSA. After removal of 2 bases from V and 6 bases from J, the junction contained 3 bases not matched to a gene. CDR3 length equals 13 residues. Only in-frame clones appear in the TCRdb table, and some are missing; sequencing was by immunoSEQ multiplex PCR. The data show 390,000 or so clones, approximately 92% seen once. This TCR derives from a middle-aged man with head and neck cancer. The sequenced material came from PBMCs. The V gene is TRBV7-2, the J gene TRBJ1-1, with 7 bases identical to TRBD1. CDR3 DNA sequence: TGTGCCAGCAGCTTAACAGGGGACTCTGAAGCTTTCTTT. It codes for CASSLTGDSEAFF.